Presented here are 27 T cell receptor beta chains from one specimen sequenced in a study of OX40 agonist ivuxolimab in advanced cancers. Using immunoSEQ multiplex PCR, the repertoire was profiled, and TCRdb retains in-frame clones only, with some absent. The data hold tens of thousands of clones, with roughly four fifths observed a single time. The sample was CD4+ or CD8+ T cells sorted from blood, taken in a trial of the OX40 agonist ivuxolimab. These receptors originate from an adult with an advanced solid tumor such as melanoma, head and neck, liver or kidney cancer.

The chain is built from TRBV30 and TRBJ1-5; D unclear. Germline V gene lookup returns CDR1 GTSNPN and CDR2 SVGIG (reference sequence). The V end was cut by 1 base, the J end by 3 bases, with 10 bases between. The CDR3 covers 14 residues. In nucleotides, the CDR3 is TGTGCCTGGAGTGAAGCGGATTACAATCAGCCCCAGCATTTT. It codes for CAWSEADYNQPQHF.

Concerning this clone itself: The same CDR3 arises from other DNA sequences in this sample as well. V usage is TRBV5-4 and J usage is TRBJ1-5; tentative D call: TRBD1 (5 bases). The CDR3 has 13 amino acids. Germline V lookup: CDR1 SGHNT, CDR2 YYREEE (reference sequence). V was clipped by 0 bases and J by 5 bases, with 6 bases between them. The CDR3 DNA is TGTGCCAGCAGCTTGGGGGGGGATCAGCCCCAGCATTTT. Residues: CASSLGGDQPQHF.

The CDR3 loop reads CASSFRATNEKLFF. The CDR3 nucleotides read TGTGCCAGCAGCTTCAGGGCTACTAATGAAAAACTGTTTTTT. The rearrangement links TRBV7-9 to TRBJ1-4; D might be TRBD1 (5 bases). CDR1 SEHNR and CDR2 FQNEAQ come from the germline V gene (reference sequence). This CDR3 spans 14 amino acids. Between the trimmed V and J ends, which lost 3 bases and 2 bases, there was a span of 7 bases. The full variable domain, its missing parts supplied by reference TRBV7-9 and TRBJ1-4, is DTGVSQNPRHKITKRGQNVTFRCDPISEHNRLYWYRQTLGQGPEFLTYFQNEAQLEKSRLLSDRFSAERPKGSFSTLEIQRTEQGDSAMYLCASSFRATNEKLFFGSGTQLSVL.

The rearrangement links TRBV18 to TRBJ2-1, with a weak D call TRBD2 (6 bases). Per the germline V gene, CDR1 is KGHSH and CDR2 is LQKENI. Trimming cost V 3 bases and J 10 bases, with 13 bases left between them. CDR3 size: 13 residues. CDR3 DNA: TGTGCCAGCTCACCGGCGTTGGAGGGAGAGCAGTTCTTC. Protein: CASSPALEGEQFF.

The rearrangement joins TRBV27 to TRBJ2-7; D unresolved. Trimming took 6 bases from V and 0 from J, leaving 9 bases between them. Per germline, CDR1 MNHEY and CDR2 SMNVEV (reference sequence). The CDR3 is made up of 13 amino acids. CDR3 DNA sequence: TGTGCCAGCAGGGCTTATAGCTCCTACGAGCAGTACTTC. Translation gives CASRAYSSYEQYF.

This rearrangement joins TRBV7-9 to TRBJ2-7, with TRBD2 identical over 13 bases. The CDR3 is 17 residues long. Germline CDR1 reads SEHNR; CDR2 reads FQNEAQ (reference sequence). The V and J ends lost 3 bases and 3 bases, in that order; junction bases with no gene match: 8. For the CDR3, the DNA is TGTGCCAGCAGCTTGTCGACTAGCGGGGGGACCGTCTACGAGCAGTACGTC. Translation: CASSLSTSGGTVYEQYV.

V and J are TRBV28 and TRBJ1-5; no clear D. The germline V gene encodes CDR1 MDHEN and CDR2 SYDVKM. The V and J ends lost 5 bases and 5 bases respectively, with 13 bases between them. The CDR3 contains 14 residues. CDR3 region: CASSPRVRDQPQHF. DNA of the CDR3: TGTGCCAGCAGTCCCCGGGTACGTGATCAGCCCCAGCATTTT.

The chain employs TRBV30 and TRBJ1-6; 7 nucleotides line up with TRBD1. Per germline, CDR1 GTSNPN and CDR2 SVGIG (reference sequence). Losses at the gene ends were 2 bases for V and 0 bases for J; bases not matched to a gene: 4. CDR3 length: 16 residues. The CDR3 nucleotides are TGTGCCTGGAGTCCAGGGGGACGCTCCTATAATTCACCCCTCCACTTT. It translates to CAWSPGGRSYNSPLHF.

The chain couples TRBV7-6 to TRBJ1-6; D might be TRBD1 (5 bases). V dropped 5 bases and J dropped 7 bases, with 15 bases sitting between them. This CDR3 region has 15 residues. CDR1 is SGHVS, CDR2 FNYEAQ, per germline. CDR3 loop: CASSVSGSWNSPLHF. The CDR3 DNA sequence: TGTGCCAGCAGCGTCTCAGGGTCATGGAATTCACCCCTCCACTTT.

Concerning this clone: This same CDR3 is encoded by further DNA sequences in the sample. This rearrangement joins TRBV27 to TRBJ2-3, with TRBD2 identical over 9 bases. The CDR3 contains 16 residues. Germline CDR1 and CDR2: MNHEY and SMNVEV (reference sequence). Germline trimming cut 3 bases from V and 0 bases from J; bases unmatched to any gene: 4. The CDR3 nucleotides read TGTGCCAGCAGTTTTTCGACTAGCGGCAGCACAGATACGCAGTATTTT. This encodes CASSFSTSGSTDTQYF.

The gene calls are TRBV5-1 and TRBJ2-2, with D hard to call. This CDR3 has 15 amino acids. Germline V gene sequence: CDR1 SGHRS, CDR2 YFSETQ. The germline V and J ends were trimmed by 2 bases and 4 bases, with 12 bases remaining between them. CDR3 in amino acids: CASSFRASGTGELFF. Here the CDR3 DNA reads TGCGCCAGCAGCTTTAGAGCCTCCGGCACCGGGGAGCTGTTTTTT.

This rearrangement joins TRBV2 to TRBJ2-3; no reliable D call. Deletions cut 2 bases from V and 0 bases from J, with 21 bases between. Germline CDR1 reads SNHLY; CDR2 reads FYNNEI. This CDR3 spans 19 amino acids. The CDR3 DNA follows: TGTGCCAGCAGTGAACATGGACCCTCTGCTGGGTCTAGCACAGATACGCAGTATTTT. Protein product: CASSEHGPSAGSSTDTQYF.

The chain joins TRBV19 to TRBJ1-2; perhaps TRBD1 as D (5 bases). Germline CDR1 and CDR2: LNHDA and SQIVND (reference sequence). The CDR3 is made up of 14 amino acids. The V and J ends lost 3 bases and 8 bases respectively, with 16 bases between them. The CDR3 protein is CASSISLGPGGYTF. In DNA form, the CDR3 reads TGTGCCAGTAGTATTTCCTTGGGGCCTGGAGGCTACACCTTC.

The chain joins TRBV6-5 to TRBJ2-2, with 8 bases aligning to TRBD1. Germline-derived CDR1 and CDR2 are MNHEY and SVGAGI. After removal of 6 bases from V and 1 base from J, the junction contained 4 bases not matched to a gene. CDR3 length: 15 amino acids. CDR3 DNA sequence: TGTGCCAGCAGCTTCGGGACAGGGAACACCGGGGAGCTGTTTTTT. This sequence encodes CASSFGTGNTGELFF.

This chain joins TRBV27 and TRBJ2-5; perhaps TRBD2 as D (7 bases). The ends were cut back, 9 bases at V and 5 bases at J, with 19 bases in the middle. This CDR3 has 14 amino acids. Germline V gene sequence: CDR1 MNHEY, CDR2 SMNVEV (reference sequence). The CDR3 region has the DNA TGTGCCAGTAGAATGAGGGGGGGAGAGGAGACCCAGTACTTC. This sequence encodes CASRMRGGEETQYF.

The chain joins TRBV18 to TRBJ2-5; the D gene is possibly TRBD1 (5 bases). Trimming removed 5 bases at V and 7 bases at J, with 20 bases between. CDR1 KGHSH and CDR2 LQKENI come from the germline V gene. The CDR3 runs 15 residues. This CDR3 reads CASSVLPTTQGTQYF. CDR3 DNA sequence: TGTGCCAGCTCAGTCCTACCAACGACCCAGGGGACCCAGTACTTC.

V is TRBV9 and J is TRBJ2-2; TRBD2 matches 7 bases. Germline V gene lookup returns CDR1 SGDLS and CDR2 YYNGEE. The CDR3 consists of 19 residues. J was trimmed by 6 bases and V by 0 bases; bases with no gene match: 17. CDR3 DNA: TGTGCCAGCAGCGTAGATTTCCGGGTGGTGGCGGGAGCTCCCGGGGAGCTGTTTTTT. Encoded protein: CASSVDFRVVAGAPGELFF.

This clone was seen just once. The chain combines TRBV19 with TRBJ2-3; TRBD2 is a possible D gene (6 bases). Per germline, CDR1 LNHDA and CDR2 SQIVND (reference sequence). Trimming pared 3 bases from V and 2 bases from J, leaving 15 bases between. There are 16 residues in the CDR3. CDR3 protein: CASSIPGGAVTDTQYF. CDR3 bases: TGTGCCAGTAGTATCCCTGGCGGGGCTGTCACAGATACGCAGTATTTT.

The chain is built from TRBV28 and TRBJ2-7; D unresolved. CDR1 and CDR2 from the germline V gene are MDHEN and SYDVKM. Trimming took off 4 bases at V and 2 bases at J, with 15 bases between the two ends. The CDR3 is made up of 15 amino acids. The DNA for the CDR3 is TGTGCCAGCAGTTCCTGGCCCAGCGTACCCTACGAGCAGTACTTC. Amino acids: CASSSWPSVPYEQYF.

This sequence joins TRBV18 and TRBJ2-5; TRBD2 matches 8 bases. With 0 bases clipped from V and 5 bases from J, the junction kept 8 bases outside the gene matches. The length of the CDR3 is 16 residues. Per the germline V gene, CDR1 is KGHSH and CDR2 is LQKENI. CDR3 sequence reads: CASSPPNSGRSETQYF. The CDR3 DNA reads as TGTGCCAGCTCACCACCGAACAGCGGGAGATCTGAGACCCAGTACTTC.

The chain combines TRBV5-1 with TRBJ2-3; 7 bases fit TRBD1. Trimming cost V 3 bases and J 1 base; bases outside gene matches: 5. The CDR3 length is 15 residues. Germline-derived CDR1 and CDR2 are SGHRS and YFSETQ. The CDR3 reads CASSSGTDGTDTQYF. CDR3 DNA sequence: TGCGCCAGCAGCTCCGGGACAGACGGCACAGATACGCAGTATTTT.

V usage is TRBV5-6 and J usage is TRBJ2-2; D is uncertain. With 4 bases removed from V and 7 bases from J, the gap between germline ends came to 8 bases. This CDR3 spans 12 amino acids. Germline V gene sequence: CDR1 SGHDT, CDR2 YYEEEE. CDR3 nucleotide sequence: TGTGCCAGCAGCCAACGCAACGGGGAGCTGTTTTTT. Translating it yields CASSQRNGELFF.

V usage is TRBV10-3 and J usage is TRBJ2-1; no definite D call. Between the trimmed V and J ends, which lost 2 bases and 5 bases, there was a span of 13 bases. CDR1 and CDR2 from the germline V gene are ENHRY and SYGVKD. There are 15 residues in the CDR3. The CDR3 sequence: CAISEKAGRHNEQFF. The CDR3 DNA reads TGTGCCATCAGTGAGAAGGCCGGGCGACACAATGAGCAGTTCTTC.

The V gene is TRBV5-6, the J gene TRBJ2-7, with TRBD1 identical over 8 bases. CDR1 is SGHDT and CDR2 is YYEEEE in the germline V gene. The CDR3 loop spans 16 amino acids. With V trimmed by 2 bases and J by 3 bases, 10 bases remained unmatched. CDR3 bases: TGTGCCAGCAGCTTTCGCGGGACAGGTGTACTCTACGAGCAGTACTTC. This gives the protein CASSFRGTGVLYEQYF.

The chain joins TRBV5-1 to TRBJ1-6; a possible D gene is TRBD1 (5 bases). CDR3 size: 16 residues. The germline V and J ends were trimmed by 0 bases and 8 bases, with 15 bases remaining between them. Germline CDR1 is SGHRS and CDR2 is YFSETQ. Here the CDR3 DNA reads TGCGCCAGCAGCTTGGGAGGGGAAGGAAGCGATTCACCCCTCCACTTT. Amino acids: CASSLGGEGSDSPLHF.

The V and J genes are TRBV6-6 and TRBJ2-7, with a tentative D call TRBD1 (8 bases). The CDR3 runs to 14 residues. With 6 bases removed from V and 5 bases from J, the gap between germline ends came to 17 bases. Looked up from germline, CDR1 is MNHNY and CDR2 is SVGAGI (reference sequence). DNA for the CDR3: TGTGCCAGCAGCAACAGGGGGGGCGGAAACGAGCAGTACTTC. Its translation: CASSNRGGGNEQYF.

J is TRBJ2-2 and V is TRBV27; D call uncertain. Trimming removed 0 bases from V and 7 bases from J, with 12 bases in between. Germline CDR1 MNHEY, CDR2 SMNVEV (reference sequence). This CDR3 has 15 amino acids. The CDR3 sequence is CASSLSPSESGELFF. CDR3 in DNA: TGTGCCAGCAGTTTATCCCCCTCCGAGAGCGGGGAGCTGTTTTTT.